What follows is one T cell receptor (beta chain) and its context. Cohort assignment relied on participant-reported clinical history. The germline CDR1 and CDR2 sequences are SGDLS and YYNGEE. The CDR3 contains 13 residues. Trimming removed 0 bases from V and 2 bases from J, with 5 bases in between. The data belong to a study of blood T cell repertoires in COVID-19. As for the study in general: PBMCs, B-cell-depleted T cells, or T cells provided the cDNA or gDNA that made up the material.

The repertoire was sequenced with immunoSEQ multiplex PCR; TCRdb's copy has only in-frame clones and lacks some. The data show roughly 400,000 clones, over 75% seen once. What was sequenced was PBMCs or T cells enriched from blood (not recorded which). V gene TRBV9 combines with J gene TRBJ1-2; D not resolved. The sequence came from a man aged 25-45 years who had recovered from COVID-19. CDR3 residues: CASSVVTNYGYTF. CDR3 bases: TGTGCCAGCAGCGTAGTGACAAACTATGGCTACACCTTC. Combining the CDR3 with reference TRBV9 and TRBJ1-2 gives the whole variable domain DSGVTQTPKHLITATGQRVTLRCSPRSGDLSVYWYQQSLDQGLQFLIQYYNGEERAKGNILERFSAQQFPDLHSELNLSSLELGDSALYFCASSVVTNYGYTFGSGTRLTVV.